This TCR beta chain emerged from a study of T cells after yellow fever vaccination. Across the whole study: Any fraction with a low cell number was prepared using SMART-Seq v4 Ultra Low Input. Study conclusions and caveats: Sorted repertoires could include abundant contaminating clonotypes from bulk cells. Faster peaking, at day 5 versus 15, marked a secondary response that was weaker.

This CDR3 has 11 residues. V lost 4 bases to trimming and J lost 3 bases, with 3 bases between them. The sample holds many counts of this clonotype. Its antigen is undetermined. Synthesis of TCR cDNA relied on 5'RACE template switching, which attached a universal primer site and UMIs. TCRdb used MiXCR to reprocess the 5' RACE reads, holding one entry per CDR3 protein. The data show around 67,000 distinct CDR3 sequences, approximately 6.9% seen once. This TCR was recovered from a young man who received the YFV17D yellow fever vaccine. V and J are TRBV12-3 or TRBV12-4 and TRBJ1-2; D is unresolved. The sample consisted of CD8+ T cells sorted from PBMCs, taken 4 to 6 days after the first yellow fever vaccination. The chain's CDR3 is CASSSYYGYTF. CDR3 nucleotides: TGTGCCAGCAGTTCCTACTATGGCTACACCTTC.